This TCR beta chain was captured in a study of CD8 T cells in Susac syndrome. Study-level points and caveats: Maximal CD8+ clonal expansion in Susac was observed within TEMRA cells and among active patients.

The RNA input was 0.5 to 1 ug, and it was reverse transcribed with random hexamers. TCRdb reprocessed the immunoSEQ multiplex PCR reads via MiXCR and lists one record per CDR3 protein. The sample consists of tens of thousands of distinct CDR3 sequences, approximately 95% of them appearing once. Germline V gene sequence: CDR1 DFQATT, CDR2 SNEGSKA (reference sequence). Trimming shortened V by 5 bases and J by 6 bases, and 6 bases separated the two germline ends. This CDR3 comprises 10 residues. Remarks on this clonotype: Its antigen is currently unknown.

This rearrangement joins TRBV20-1 to TRBJ2-3; no clear D. The receptor was derived from a human donor with Susac syndrome. Sample: CD8+ T cells from PBMCs. CDR3 nucleotides: TGCAGTGCTTCTTCGGATACGCAGTATTTT. Translated: CSASSDTQYF.